Below, 19 T cell receptor beta chains from the same sample are listed, as sequenced in a study of shared clonotypes between healthy human individuals. The naive CD8 population came from CD45RO-negative cells selected for CCR7, without terminally differentiated effector memory CD45RA+ cells. Sequencing used immunoSEQ multiplex PCR; TCRdb keeps in-frame clones, though not all of them. The sample has about 2.2 million clones, 85% to 95% seen once. Sequenced material: naive CD8+ T cells from PBMCs. The origin of the receptors is a man between 18 and 29 years old in good health. Some clones in this sample may be carry-over from other donors' samples.

V and J are TRBV6-4 and TRBJ1-3; D uncertain. The CDR3 contains 14 residues. CDR1 is MRHNA, CDR2 SNTAGT, per germline. Trimming took off 6 bases at V and 0 bases at J, with 9 bases between the two ends. CDR3 protein: CASREDYSGNTIYF. CDR3 DNA sequence: TGTGCCAGCAGAGAGGACTACTCTGGAAACACCATATATTTT.

In this sample, this clone turned up once. The chain couples TRBV10-3 to TRBJ2-7, with 8 bases lining up with TRBD1. Trimming at V came to 0 bases and at J to 1 base, leaving 2 bases not matched to a gene. CDR1 is ENHRY, CDR2 SYGVKD, per germline. This CDR3 region has 15 residues. In nucleotides, the CDR3 is TGTGCCATCAGTGAGTCCCGGACAGGGTCCTACGAGCAGTACTTC. Protein product: CAISESRTGSYEQYF.

This clone was seen only a few times. The chain couples TRBV10-1 to TRBJ1-2; TRBD1 matches 9 bases. The CDR3 length is 15 residues. V lost 2 bases and J lost 5; bases outside the gene matches: 6. Germline V gives CDR1 WNHNN, CDR2 SYGVQD (reference sequence). The CDR3 loop is CASSEDRGSPYGYTF. DNA for the CDR3: TGCGCCAGCAGTGAGGACAGGGGGTCTCCTTATGGCTACACCTTC.

This rearrangement joins TRBV7-9 to TRBJ1-4, with 9 bases lining up with TRBD1. Germline lookup yields CDR1 SEHNR and CDR2 FQNEAQ (reference sequence). J gave up 7 bases and V 2 bases, and 2 bases lay outside the gene matches. The CDR3 has 14 residues. CDR3 DNA: TGTGCCAGCAGCTTAACAGGGGGCGCTGAAAAACTGTTTTTT. It codes for CASSLTGGAEKLFF.

The CDR3 bases are TGTGCCAGTAGTTTTAGCGGAAGCTCCTACGAGCAGTACTTC. This gives the protein CASSFSGSSYEQYF. The genes are TRBV19 and TRBJ2-7; tentative D call: TRBD2 (6 bases). Germline lookup yields CDR1 LNHDA and CDR2 SQIVND (reference sequence). CDR3 length: 14 residues. V was cut by 5 bases and J by 0 bases, with 11 bases left in between.

The rearrangement joins TRBV28 to TRBJ2-7; D uncertain. The V gene lost 3 bases and the J gene lost 6 bases, with 24 bases spanning the gap. Looked up from germline, CDR1 is MDHEN and CDR2 is SYDVKM. The CDR3 is made up of 17 amino acids. The CDR3 DNA follows: TGTGCCAGCAGTTTTTCGCGGCCCGAACGGGTCCTGGGCGAGCAGTACTTC. This encodes CASSFSRPERVLGEQYF. Complete variable domain (other parts from reference TRBV28 and TRBJ2-7): DVKVTQSSRYLVKRTGEKVFLECVQDMDHENMFWYRQDPGLGLRLIYFSYDVKMKEKGDIPEGYSVSREKKERFSLILESASTNQTSMYLCASSFSRPERVLGEQYFGPGTRLTVT.

The J gene is TRBJ2-1, the V gene TRBV7-9; TRBD2 might be the D (5 bases). Trimming cost V 1 base and J 3 bases, with 10 bases left between them. This CDR3 is 15 amino acids long. Germline assignment: CDR1 SEHNR and CDR2 FQNEAQ (reference sequence). The CDR3 is CASSLVLGVYNEQFF. The CDR3 DNA sequence: TGTGCCAGCAGCTTAGTACTAGGAGTCTACAATGAGCAGTTCTTC.

The chain combines TRBV4-2 with TRBJ2-2, with 8 bases aligning to TRBD1. The CDR3 covers 19 residues. The germline gives CDR1 LGHNA, CDR2 YNFKEQ. The trim removed 5 bases at V and 4 bases at J, leaving 18 bases unmatched. The CDR3 sequence is CASSYLILSDRVGTGELFF. The CDR3 coding sequence is TGTGCCAGCAGCTATTTGATTCTATCGGACAGGGTGGGCACCGGGGAGCTGTTTTTT.

The chain recombines TRBV5-1 with TRBJ2-6; D call uncertain. Trimming removed 4 bases from V and 0 bases from J, with 8 bases in between. The germline CDR1 and CDR2 sequences are SGHRS and YFSETQ. CDR3 length: 15 amino acids. This chain's CDR3 is CASSEISSGANVLTF. The CDR3 DNA sequence: TGCGCCAGCAGCGAAATAAGCTCTGGGGCCAACGTCCTGACTTTC.

The V gene is TRBV14, the J gene TRBJ1-2; D remains unclear. There are 12 residues in the CDR3. Germline V gene sequence: CDR1 SGHDN, CDR2 FVKESK. The germline V and J ends were trimmed by 2 bases and 8 bases, with 9 bases remaining between them. The DNA of the CDR3 is TGTGCCAGCAGCCAATCCCGTGACGGCTACACCTTC. The encoded protein is CASSQSRDGYTF.

DNA for the CDR3: TGTGCCAGCAGTCAAGAACCGGACAACTCCTACGAGCAGTACTTC. Protein sequence: CASSQEPDNSYEQYF. The J gene is TRBJ2-7, the V gene TRBV27; TRBD1 might be the D (5 bases). This CDR3 has 15 residues. Trimming left V 5 bases short and J 0 bases short, with 14 bases between. Per the germline V gene, CDR1 is MNHEY and CDR2 is SMNVEV (reference sequence).

J is TRBJ1-1 and V is TRBV9, with D possibly matching TRBD1 (6 bases). From germline, CDR1 is SGDLS and CDR2 YYNGEE. This CDR3 comprises 15 residues. V lost 3 bases to trimming and J lost 0 bases, with 12 bases between them. In DNA form, the CDR3 reads TGTGCCAGCAGCGAAAACGGGGGGCTGAACACTGAAGCTTTCTTT. Its protein product is CASSENGGLNTEAFF.

This sequence joins TRBV7-9 and TRBJ2-7, with 8 bases matching TRBD2. Per the germline V gene, CDR1 is SEHNR and CDR2 is FQNEAQ (reference sequence). The CDR3 loop spans 18 amino acids. V shed 5 bases, J shed 3 bases, and the junction held 18 bases outside the gene matches. In nucleotides, the CDR3 is TGTGCCAGCAGCATAACGGCGCCCCGGGAGGGGGAGAGCTACGAGCAGTACTTC. It specifies CASSITAPREGESYEQYF.

The count of this clone is one. Other DNA sequences of this sample code for an identical CDR3. V gene TRBV5-1 combines with J gene TRBJ1-1; D gene uncertain. The V gene's germline CDR1 is SGHRS and CDR2 YFSETQ. V was cut by 2 bases and J by 4 bases, with 9 bases left in between. This CDR3 has 13 residues. The CDR3, as DNA: TGCGCCAGCAGCTTCGGCGCGGGCACTGAAGCTTTCTTT. Amino acids: CASSFGAGTEAFF.

This chain joins TRBV9 and TRBJ2-7, with TRBD1 identical over 7 bases. The CDR3 contains 15 residues. Losses at the gene ends were 3 bases for V and 3 bases for J; bases not matched to a gene: 9. CDR1 and CDR2 (germline): SGDLS, YYNGEE. This chain's CDR3 is CASSDGQDQNYEQYF. CDR3 DNA: TGTGCCAGCAGCGACGGACAGGACCAAAACTACGAGCAGTACTTC.

The V and J genes are TRBV9 and TRBJ2-7; 10 bases map to TRBD2. Looked up from germline, CDR1 is SGDLS and CDR2 is YYNGEE. V shed 4 bases, J shed 3 bases, and the junction held 7 bases outside the gene matches. CDR3 size: 15 residues. CDR3 nucleotides: TGTGCCAGCAGCTCCATAGCGGGAGGCTTCTACGAGCAGTACTTC. It specifies CASSSIAGGFYEQYF.

CDR3 residues: CASSPPPGSNQPQHF. The DNA of the CDR3 is TGTGCCAGTAGTCCTCCACCGGGGAGCAATCAGCCCCAGCATTTT. V gene TRBV19 combines with J gene TRBJ1-5; D gene uncertain. Germline CDR1 and CDR2: LNHDA and SQIVND (reference sequence). Trimming stripped 5 bases from V and 1 base from J, with 12 bases between. The CDR3 covers 15 residues.

The chain combines TRBV13 with TRBJ2-7; no definite D call. CDR3 length: 14 residues. Germline-derived CDR1 and CDR2 are PRHDT and FYEKMQ (reference sequence). Trimming pared 6 bases from V and 4 bases from J, leaving 16 bases between. The CDR3 is CASSGANTNYEQYF. The CDR3 DNA reads as TGTGCCAGCAGTGGAGCGAACACTAATTACGAGCAGTACTTC. Drawing the rest from reference TRBV13 and TRBJ2-7, the complete variable domain is AAGVIQSPRHLIKEKRETATLKCYPIPRHDTVYWYQQGPGQDPQFLISFYEKMQSDKGSIPDRFSAQQFSDYHSELNMSSLELGDSALYFCASSGANTNYEQYFGPGTRLTVT.

The chain joins TRBV7-3 to TRBJ2-1, with 7 bases that match TRBD2. The germline V gene encodes CDR1 SGHTA and CDR2 FQGTGA. After removal of 4 bases from V and 8 bases from J, the junction contained 11 bases not matched to a gene. This CDR3 is built from 15 residues. The CDR3: CASSSSSGPSYEQFF. DNA for the CDR3: TGTGCCAGCAGCTCTTCTAGCGGTCCATCGTATGAGCAGTTCTTC.